The 3 T cell receptor beta chains presented below share a single source sample, sequenced in a study of blood T cell repertoires in COVID-19. The assay was immunoSEQ multiplex PCR, and TCRdb's table has in-frame clones only and misses some. The sample includes fewer than 250,000 clones, nearly 85% of them seen just once. The sequenced sample was peripheral blood. The receptor source for this set is a human donor in a cohort sampled during active COVID-19.

This chain connects TRBV5-6 to TRBJ2-1; 7 positions agree with TRBD1. This CDR3 region has 14 residues. V dropped 5 bases and J dropped 2; count of bases not matched to a gene: 4. Germline CDR1 and CDR2: SGHDT and YYEEEE. CDR3 amino acids: CASSTGTAYNEQFF. In DNA form, the CDR3 reads TGTGCCAGCAGTACCGGGACAGCCTACAATGAGCAGTTCTTC. Looking up the rest from reference TRBV5-6 and TRBJ2-1 gives the full variable domain: DAGVTQSPTHLIKTRGQQVTLRCSPKSGHDTVSWYQQALGQGPQFIFQYYEEEERQRGNFPDRFSGHQFPNYSSELNVNALLLGDSALYLCASSTGTAYNEQFFGPGTRLTVL.

The chain joins TRBV19 to TRBJ1-1, with D possibly TRBD1 on 5 matching bases. Germline V lookup: CDR1 LNHDA, CDR2 SQIVND (reference sequence). This CDR3 has 14 residues. V shed 7 bases and J shed 0 bases, with 12 bases lying between them. The CDR3 sequence: CASNPGLVNTEAFF. DNA of the CDR3: TGTGCCAGTAATCCAGGGTTAGTGAACACTGAAGCTTTCTTT. The whole variable domain, filled in from reference TRBV19 and TRBJ1-1, reads DGGITQSPKYLFRKEGQNVTLSCEQNLNHDAMYWYRQDPGQGLRLIYYSQIVNDFQKGDIAEGYSVSREKKESFPLTVTSAQKNPTAFYLCASNPGLVNTEAFFGQGTRLTVV.

The V gene is TRBV15, the J gene TRBJ2-3; weak D call: TRBD2 (5 bases). Germline-derived CDR1 and CDR2 are LNHNV and YYDKDF (reference sequence). The germline V and J ends were trimmed by 0 bases and 4 bases, with 11 bases remaining between them. The CDR3 has 15 residues. CDR3 loop: CATSRERAVADTQYF. CDR3 DNA: TGTGCCACCAGCAGAGAGAGGGCGGTAGCAGATACGCAGTATTTT. Full variable domain (outside the CDR3, taken from reference TRBV15 and TRBJ2-3): DAMVIQNPRYQVTQFGKPVTLSCSQTLNHNVMYWYQQKSSQAPKLLFHYYDKDFNNEADTPDNFQSRRPNTSFCFLDIRSPGLGDTAMYLCATSRERAVADTQYFGPGTRLTVL.